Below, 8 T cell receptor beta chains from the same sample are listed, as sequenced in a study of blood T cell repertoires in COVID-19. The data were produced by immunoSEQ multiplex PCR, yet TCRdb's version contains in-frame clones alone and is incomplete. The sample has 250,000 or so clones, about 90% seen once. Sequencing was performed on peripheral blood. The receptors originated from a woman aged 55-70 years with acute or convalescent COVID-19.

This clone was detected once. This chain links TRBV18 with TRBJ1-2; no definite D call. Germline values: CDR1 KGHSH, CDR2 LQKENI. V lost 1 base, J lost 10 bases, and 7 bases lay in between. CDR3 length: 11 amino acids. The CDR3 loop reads CASSPRDNYTF. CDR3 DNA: TGTGCCAGCTCACCACGCGACAACTACACCTTC. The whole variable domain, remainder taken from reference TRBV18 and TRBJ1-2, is NAGVMQNPRHLVRRRGQEARLRCSPMKGHSHVYWYRQLPEEGLKFMVYLQKENIIDESGMPKERFSAEFPKEGPSILRIQQVVRGDSAAYFCASSPRDNYTFGSGTRLTVV.

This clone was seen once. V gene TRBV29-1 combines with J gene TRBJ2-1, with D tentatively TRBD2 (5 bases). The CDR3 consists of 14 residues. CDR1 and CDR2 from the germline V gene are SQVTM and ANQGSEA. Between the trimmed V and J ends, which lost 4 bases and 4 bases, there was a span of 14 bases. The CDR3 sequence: CSVVKRSGYNEQFF. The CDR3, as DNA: TGCAGCGTTGTAAAAAGGAGCGGTTACAATGAGCAGTTCTTC.

CDR3 residues: CASSQDPLGLAGGLNEQYF. DNA of the CDR3: TGTGCCAGCAGCCAAGATCCCCTCGGATTAGCGGGGGGGCTAAACGAGCAGTACTTC. The V call is TRBV3-1 (or the pseudogene TRBV3-2), the J call TRBJ2-7, with 11 bases lining up with TRBD2. The length of the CDR3 is 19 residues. Germline V gene data show CDR1 as LGHDT and CDR2 as YNNKEL (reference sequence). Germline trimming cut 0 bases from V and 5 bases from J; bases unmatched to any gene: 15.

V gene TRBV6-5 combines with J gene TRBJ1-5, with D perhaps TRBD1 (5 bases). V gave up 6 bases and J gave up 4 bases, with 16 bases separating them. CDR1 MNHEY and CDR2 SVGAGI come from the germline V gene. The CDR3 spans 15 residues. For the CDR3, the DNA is TGTGCCAGCAGAGGTCGGGGGATCGGAAATCAGCCCCAGCATTTT. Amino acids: CASRGRGIGNQPQHF.

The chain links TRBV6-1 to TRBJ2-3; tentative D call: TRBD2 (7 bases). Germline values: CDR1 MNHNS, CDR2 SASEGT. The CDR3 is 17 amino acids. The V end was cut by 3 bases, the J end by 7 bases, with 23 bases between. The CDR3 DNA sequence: TGTGCCAGCAGTGACCTTCGGGCCGCGGGGGCACGAAATACGCAGTATTTT. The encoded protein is CASSDLRAAGARNTQYF.

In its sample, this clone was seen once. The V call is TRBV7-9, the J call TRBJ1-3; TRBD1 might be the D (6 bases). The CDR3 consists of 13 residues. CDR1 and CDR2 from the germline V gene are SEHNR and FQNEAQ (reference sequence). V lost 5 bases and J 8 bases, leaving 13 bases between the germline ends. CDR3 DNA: TGTGCCAGCAGCGAAGGCAGGGGCCACACCATATATTTT. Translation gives CASSEGRGHTIYF. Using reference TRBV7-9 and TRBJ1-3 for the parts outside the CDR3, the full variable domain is DTGVSQNPRHKITKRGQNVTFRCDPISEHNRLYWYRQTLGQGPEFLTYFQNEAQLEKSRLLSDRFSAERPKGSFSTLEIQRTEQGDSAMYLCASSEGRGHTIYFGEGSWLTVV.

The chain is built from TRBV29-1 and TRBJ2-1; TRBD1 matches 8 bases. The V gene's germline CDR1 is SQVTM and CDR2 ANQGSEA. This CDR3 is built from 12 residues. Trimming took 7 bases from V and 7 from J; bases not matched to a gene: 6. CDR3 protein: CSAGQGWNEQFF. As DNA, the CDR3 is TGCAGCGCCGGACAGGGATGGAATGAGCAGTTCTTC.

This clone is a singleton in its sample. CDR3: CASSYSPRENTEAFF. The CDR3 DNA sequence: TGTGCCAGCAGTTATTCCCCTCGGGAGAACACTGAAGCTTTCTTT. This rearrangement joins TRBV6-2 or TRBV6-3 to TRBJ1-1; D gene ambiguous. The CDR3 is 15 residues long. Germline V lookup: CDR1 MNHEY, CDR2 SVGEGT. The ends were cut back, 3 bases at V and 1 base at J, with 12 bases in the middle.